These 7 T cell receptor beta chains were all obtained from the same sample, sequenced in a study of T cell repertoires in cytomegalovirus infection. TCRdb used MiXCR to reprocess the reads, holding one entry per CDR3 protein. This sample yields more than 150,000 distinct CDR3 sequences, of which approximately 28% are seen a single time; under 35% belongs to the top ten. Material: PBMCs. The receptors come from a human donor in good health (CMV status not recorded). Some clones in this sample may be carry-over from other donors' samples.

The chain is built from TRBV11-2 and TRBJ2-7; TRBD1 might be the D (8 bases). The CDR3 covers 14 residues. The germline CDR1 and CDR2 sequences are SGHAT and FQNNGV. V was clipped by 2 bases and J by 6 bases, with 14 bases between them. CDR3 region: CASSLQTGEGEQYF. In nucleotides, the CDR3 is TGTGCCAGCAGCTTACAGACAGGGGAGGGCGAGCAGTACTTC.

The gene calls are TRBV6-8 and TRBJ1-2, with 7 nucleotides matching TRBD1. CDR1 is MNHGY and CDR2 is SAAAGT in the germline V gene. Trimming cost V 2 bases and J 8 bases; bases outside gene matches: 11. The CDR3 extends over 15 amino acids. The CDR3 loop is CASSYNEQGNRGYTF. The CDR3 region has the DNA TGTGCCAGCAGTTACAACGAACAGGGGAATCGCGGCTACACCTTC.

Note on this clonotype: A much more abundant neighbour one base away suggests this may be a read error. This rearrangement joins TRBV7-3 to TRBJ2-1, with D tentatively TRBD2 (6 bases). The germline gives CDR1 SGHTA, CDR2 FQGTGA. There are 16 residues in the CDR3. The CDR3 nucleotides read TGTGACAGCAGCCTCGTGGCGGGACTGCCCTACAATGAGCAGTTCTTC. Its translation is CDSSLVAGLPYNEQFF.

There are a few counts of this clonotype. The rearrangement joins TRBV25-1 to TRBJ1-2, with TRBD1 as a possible D gene (5 bases). This CDR3 has 13 amino acids. Deletions cut 2 bases from V and 9 bases from J, with 13 bases between. Germline CDR1 MGHDK, CDR2 SYGVNS. The CDR3 nucleotides read TGTGCCAGCAGTGAAGGGGCAGGGTACAGCTACACCTTC. Translating it yields CASSEGAGYSYTF.

This clonotype was counted a few times. This chain joins TRBV4-3 and TRBJ2-2; D is uncertain. Trimming stripped 0 bases from V and 2 bases from J, with 7 bases between. CDR1 is LGHNA and CDR2 is YSLEER in the germline V gene. The length of the CDR3 is 15 residues. This CDR3 is CASSQENRNTGELFF. As DNA, the CDR3 is TGCGCCAGCAGCCAAGAAAACCGCAACACCGGGGAGCTGTTTTTT.

This clonotype has just a few counts. V gene TRBV29-1 combines with J gene TRBJ1-1, with TRBD1 as a possible D gene (5 bases). The CDR3 is made up of 12 amino acids. CDR1 and CDR2 (germline): SQVTM, ANQGSEA. V was pared by 5 bases and J by 5 bases, with 12 bases between. The CDR3 DNA reads TGCAGCGTTCACGAGGGGCCAACTGAAGCTTTCTTT. Its protein is CSVHEGPTEAFF. Supplemented by reference TRBV29-1 and TRBJ1-1, the full variable domain reads SAVISQKPSRDICQRGTSLTIQCQVDSQVTMMFWYRQQPGQSLTLIATANQGSEATYESGFVIDKFPISRPNLTFSTLTVSNMSPEDSSIYLCSVHEGPTEAFFGQGTRLTVV.

This clonotype occurred a few times. The genes are TRBV6-2 or TRBV6-3 and TRBJ1-1; TRBD1 might be the D (6 bases). The CDR3 extends over 14 amino acids. Germline assignment: CDR1 MNHEY and CDR2 SVGEGT. V dropped 6 bases and J dropped 2 bases, with 13 bases sitting between them. The CDR3 DNA follows: TGTGCCAGCAGCCCGGGACACCTAAACACTGAAGCTTTCTTT. It translates to CASSPGHLNTEAFF.